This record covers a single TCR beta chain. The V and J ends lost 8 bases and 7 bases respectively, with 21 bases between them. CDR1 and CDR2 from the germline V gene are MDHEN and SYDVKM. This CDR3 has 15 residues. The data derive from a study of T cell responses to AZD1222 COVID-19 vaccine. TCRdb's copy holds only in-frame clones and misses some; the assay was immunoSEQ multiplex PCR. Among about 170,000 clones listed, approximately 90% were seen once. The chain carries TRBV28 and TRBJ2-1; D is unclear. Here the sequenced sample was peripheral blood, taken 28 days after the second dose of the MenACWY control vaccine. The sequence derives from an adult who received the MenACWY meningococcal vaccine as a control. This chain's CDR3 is CASSLFSIAGNEQFF. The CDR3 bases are TGTGCCAGCTCCCTCTTTAGTATAGCTGGGAATGAGCAGTTCTTC.